A single sample gave rise to the 13 T cell receptor beta chains below, sequenced in a study of technical replicates of blood from several donors. Sequenced by immunoSEQ multiplex PCR; TCRdb stores in-frame clones only, minus some. The sample lists some 48,000 clones; 95% to 97% were seen once. Sequenced: T cells isolated from PBMCs. The origin of the receptors is a human donor in good health.

For the CDR3, the DNA is TGTGCCAGCAGCGTATTGGGAGGGAACACTGAAGCTTTCTTT. Its protein is CASSVLGGNTEAFF. The gene calls are TRBV9 and TRBJ1-1; D not resolved. This CDR3 is built from 14 residues. The germline V gene encodes CDR1 SGDLS and CDR2 YYNGEE. The V and J ends lost 1 base and 1 base respectively, with 8 bases between them.

The genes are TRBV11-2 and TRBJ2-3; D is possibly TRBD2 (5 bases). V was pared by 11 bases and J by 11 bases, with 20 bases between. Germline V lookup: CDR1 SGHAT, CDR2 FQNNGV. CDR3 length: 12 amino acids. CDR3: CAGLGEGYLQYF. The CDR3 region has the DNA TGTGCCGGATTGGGAGAGGGTTACCTGCAGTATTTT. Drawing the rest from reference TRBV11-2 and TRBJ2-3, the complete variable domain is EAGVAQSPRYKIIEKRQSVAFWCNPISGHATLYWYQQILGQGPKLLIQFQNNGVVDDSQLPKDRFSAERLKGVDSTLKIQPAKLEDSAVYLCAGLGEGYLQYFGPGTRLTVL.

The chain combines TRBV4-3 with TRBJ2-7; 8 bases line up with TRBD2. V gave up 0 bases and J gave up 2 bases; unmatched junction bases: 6. In germline, CDR1 is LGHNA, CDR2 YSLEER. The CDR3 has 16 amino acids. Here the CDR3 DNA reads TGCGCCAGCAGCCAAGATCGAGCGGGAGCAACCTACGAGCAGTACTTC. Protein sequence: CASSQDRAGATYEQYF.

V gene TRBV4-1 combines with J gene TRBJ1-1; D perhaps matches TRBD1 (5 bases). Germline loops: CDR1 MGHRA, CDR2 YSYEKL. The CDR3 is made up of 16 amino acids. V was shortened by 1 base and J by 7 bases, with 19 bases between the two germline ends. The CDR3 coding sequence is TGCGCCAGCAGCCAAGCCGCTATTTTCCGACAGTTTGAAGCTTTCTTT. Amino acids: CASSQAAIFRQFEAFF.

J is TRBJ2-7 and V is TRBV7-8; TRBD1 aligns across 7 bases. J was trimmed by 2 bases and V by 5 bases; bases with no gene match: 3. The CDR3 has 13 residues. Germline lookup yields CDR1 SGHVS and CDR2 FQNEAQ. The CDR3 reads CASSTGATYEQYF. As DNA, the CDR3 is TGTGCCAGCAGCACAGGGGCCACCTACGAGCAGTACTTC.

This rearrangement joins TRBV19 to TRBJ2-4; 7 nucleotides line up with TRBD1. The germline gives CDR1 LNHDA, CDR2 SQIVND (reference sequence). CDR3 size: 11 residues. V gave up 11 bases and J gave up 8 bases; unmatched junction bases: 6. The CDR3 reads CAAGDSHIQYF. Written as DNA, the CDR3 is TGTGCCGCTGGGGACAGCCACATTCAGTACTTC. The full variable domain, with the rest looked up from reference TRBV19 and TRBJ2-4, is DGGITQSPKYLFRKEGQNVTLSCEQNLNHDAMYWYRQDPGQGLRLIYYSQIVNDFQKGDIAEGYSVSREKKESFPLTVTSAQKNPTAFYLCAAGDSHIQYFGAGTRLSVL.

J is TRBJ1-5 and V is TRBV28; D perhaps matches TRBD1 (5 bases). The CDR3 contains 13 residues. V lost 3 bases and J lost 9, with 12 bases in between. Germline values: CDR1 MDHEN, CDR2 SYDVKM. The CDR3 is CASSLGGGGPQHF. CDR3 sequence (DNA): TGTGCCAGCAGTTTGGGGGGTGGGGGGCCCCAGCATTTT.

The chain uses TRBV7-9 and TRBJ2-7; D remains ambiguous. The CDR3 extends over 17 amino acids. Germline loops: CDR1 SEHNR, CDR2 FQNEAQ (reference sequence). V dropped 1 base and J dropped 0 bases, with 16 bases sitting between them. The CDR3 loop is CASSLVRDNGHSYEQYF. In DNA, the CDR3 is TGTGCCAGCAGCTTAGTTCGTGACAACGGTCACTCCTACGAGCAGTACTTC.

The CDR3 bases are TGTGCCAGCAGTACGCAGAAGAAGAACACTGAAGCTTTCTTT. Encoded protein: CASSTQKKNTEAFF. The rearrangement uses TRBV11-3 and TRBJ1-1; D uncertain. This CDR3 is 14 amino acids long. The V end was cut by 6 bases, the J end by 1 base, with 12 bases between. CDR1 and CDR2 from the germline V gene are SGHNT and YENEEA.

This clone came up once. The chain employs TRBV6-5 and TRBJ2-7; the D is unclear. V lost 3 bases, J lost 0 bases, and 6 bases lay in between. This CDR3 region has 13 residues. Germline V gene sequence: CDR1 MNHEY, CDR2 SVGAGI. CDR3 coding DNA: TGTGCCAGCAGTTATCTGAGCTCCTACGAGCAGTACTTC. Translating it yields CASSYLSSYEQYF.

The rearrangement joins TRBV9 to TRBJ1-2; a weak D match, TRBD1 (6 bases). This CDR3 contains 14 residues. Between the trimmed V and J ends, which lost 3 bases and 5 bases, there was a span of 14 bases. Germline V gene lookup returns CDR1 SGDLS and CDR2 YYNGEE. CDR3 residues: CASSDGTIAYGYTF. The CDR3 DNA reads TGTGCCAGCAGCGACGGGACAATTGCTTATGGCTACACCTTC.

The chain couples TRBV28 to TRBJ2-1; 8 nucleotides align to TRBD1. The CDR3 is 15 amino acids. V shed 0 bases, J shed 9 bases, and the junction held 7 bases outside the gene matches. Germline V gene data show CDR1 as MDHEN and CDR2 as SYDVKM. The CDR3 bases are TGTGCCAGCAGTTTATGGAGTAACACAGGGGGTGAGCAGTTCTTC. Protein product: CASSLWSNTGGEQFF.

This chain links TRBV16 with TRBJ1-2, with D tentatively TRBD1 (5 bases). Trimming removed 0 bases at V and 2 bases at J, with 7 bases between. In germline, CDR1 is KGHSY, CDR2 FQNENV. The CDR3 spans 14 residues. CDR3 coding DNA: TGTGCCAGCAGCCAATCTCAGGGAAACTATGGCTACACCTTC. Its protein product is CASSQSQGNYGYTF.